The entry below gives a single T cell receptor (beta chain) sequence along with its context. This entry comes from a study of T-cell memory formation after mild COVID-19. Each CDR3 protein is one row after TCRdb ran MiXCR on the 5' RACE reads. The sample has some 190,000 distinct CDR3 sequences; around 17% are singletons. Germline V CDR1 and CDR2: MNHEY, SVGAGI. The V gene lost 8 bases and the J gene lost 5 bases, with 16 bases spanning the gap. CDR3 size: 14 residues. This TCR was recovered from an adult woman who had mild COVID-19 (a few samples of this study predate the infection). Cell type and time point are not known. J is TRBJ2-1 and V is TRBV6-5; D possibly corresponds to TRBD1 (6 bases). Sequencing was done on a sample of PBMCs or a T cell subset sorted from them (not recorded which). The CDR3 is CASWQQGINNEQFF. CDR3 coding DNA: TGTGCCAGCTGGCAACAGGGTATCAACAATGAGCAGTTCTTC.